This TCR beta chain was found in a study of T-cell memory formation after mild COVID-19. On the study more broadly: Largely, the TCR clusters proved donor specific. Overall study results and limits: Several responding clones turned up in pre-infection memory, indicating that cross-reactive memory may have taken part. Among clones peaking at day 37 in the second wave, SARS-CoV-2 specificity remained unconfirmed.

This clonotype was seen many times. What it binds is not known. TCRdb redid the calling of the 5' RACE reads with MiXCR, one entry per CDR3 protein. This table holds about 250,000 distinct CDR3 sequences, about a sixth found once. V shed 6 bases and J shed 4 bases, with 19 bases lying between them. Germline V gene sequence: CDR1 SGHRS, CDR2 YFSETQ. The CDR3 runs to 15 residues. The sample was PBMCs or a T cell subset sorted from them (not recorded which). The chain couples TRBV5-1 to TRBJ2-5, with D perhaps assigned TRBD1 or TRBD2 (6 bases each). This clonotype was obtained from a man younger than 30 who had mild COVID-19 (a few samples of this study predate the infection). Cell type and time point are not known. The CDR3 region has the DNA TGCGCCAGCACGGGCCTAGGGGGGCCCGGAGAGACCCAGTACTTC. Translating it yields CASTGLGGPGETQYF.